This is a list of T cell receptor beta chains from one sample in a study of shared clonotypes between healthy human individuals. Here immunoSEQ multiplex PCR was the method, and the copy in TCRdb shows in-frame clones only, minus some. The sample has hundreds of thousands of clones, roughly 96% seen once. Material: naive CD8+ T cells sorted from blood. The source of these receptors is a man between 25 and 39 years old in good health. Each CDR3 is given with its conserved first and last residue. D genes are given only for firm matches. Clone size, where shown, is once, few, many, or a class for clones that have expanded.

D	size	J	V	DNA	CDR3
.	.	TRBJ2-2	TRBV18	TGTGCCAGCTCAGATCTGGACAGCAATCCCGGGGAGCTGTTTTTT	CASSDLDSNPGELFF
.	.	TRBJ2-7	TRBV18	TGTGCCAGCTCACCACAGGGGTTTTCAGGAGAGCAGTACTTC	CASSPQGFSGEQYF
TRBD1	.	TRBJ2-7	TRBV27	TGTGCCAGCAGTTTATCGGCGACAGGGAAACGGGACAGGCCTTACGAGCAGTACTTC	CASSLSATGKRDRPYEQYF
TRBD1	.	TRBJ1-4	TRBV29-1	TGCAGCGCCAATTACGGGACAGGTGGTAATGAAAAACTGTTTTTT	CSANYGTGGNEKLFF
.	.	TRBJ2-2	TRBV21-1	TGTGCCAGCAGCAAAGACAGGAACACCGGGGAGCTGTTTTTT	CASSKDRNTGELFF
TRBD2	.	TRBJ2-7	TRBV7-8	TGTGCCAGCAGCTCGAGCGGGAGCTACGAGCAGTACTTC	CASSSSGSYEQYF
TRBD1	once	TRBJ2-3	TRBV19	TGTGCCAGTAGTATTACAGGGGCAGATACGCAGTATTTT	CASSITGADTQYF
.	.	TRBJ1-2	TRBV2	TGTGCCAGCAGTGTGCTTGGCACAGAGAAAAACTATGGCTACACCTTC	CASSVLGTEKNYGYTF
.	.	TRBJ2-7	TRBV14	TGTGCCAGCAGCCGCGGGACAGGAAGATTTAGCGGGGCCTCCTACGAGCAGTACTTC	CASSRGTGRFSGASYEQYF
.	.	TRBJ2-1	TRBV9	TGTGCCAGTAGAGGGGGAAACAATGAGCAGTTCTTC	CASRGGNNEQFF
TRBD2	.	TRBJ2-5	TRBV7-3	TGTGCCAGCAGCTCCGGACTAGCGGGAGGTGGGGGCCAAGAGACCCAGTACTTC	CASSSGLAGGGGQETQYF
TRBD1	.	TRBJ1-1	TRBV2	TGTGCCAGCAGCACCGGGACAGGGAACACTGAAGCTTTCTTT	CASSTGTGNTEAFF
.	.	TRBJ2-5	TRBV7-6	TGTGCCAGCAGCCCTAGGGGGCAAGAGACCCAGTACTTC	CASSPRGQETQYF
TRBD1	.	TRBJ1-1	TRBV19	TGTGCCAGTAACCTAGACAGGGGGAACACTGAAGCTTTCTTT	CASNLDRGNTEAFF
TRBD1	.	TRBJ2-6	TRBV28	TGTGCCAGCAGCTCCGACAGGGAAAGGGCCAACGTCCTGACTTTC	CASSSDRERANVLTF
TRBD2	.	TRBJ2-1	TRBV18	TGTGCCAGCTCACCATATGAGGGAGGGCTAAGGTATGAGCAGTTCTTC	CASSPYEGGLRYEQFF
.	.	TRBJ2-7	TRBV6-1	TGTGCCGCGACAGTTTACTACGAGCAGTACTTC	CAATVYYEQYF
.	.	TRBJ2-7	TRBV7-2	TGTGCCAGCAGCTTTTATTCGGGACCCTACGAGCAGTACTTC	CASSFYSGPYEQYF
.	.	TRBJ1-2	TRBV6-1	TGTGCCAGCAGTGCCCCCGGAGCTAACTATGGCTACACCTTC	CASSAPGANYGYTF
.	once	TRBJ1-1	TRBV19	TGTGCCAGTAGTTTAGGGACAAGGGGGGCGGACACTGAAGCTTTCTTT	CASSLGTRGADTEAFF
.	.	TRBJ2-3	TRBV7-9	TGTGCCAGCATGGGGACGTACACAGATACGCAGTATTTT	CASMGTYTDTQYF
.	.	TRBJ2-7	TRBV6-5	TGTGCCAGCACCTCCTCGGTGATGGACGACGAGCAGTACTTC	CASTSSVMDDEQYF
.	.	TRBJ2-7	TRBV5-4	TGTGCCAGCAGCTTAGGGGACACCTACGAGCAGTACTTC	CASSLGDTYEQYF
.	.	TRBJ1-2	TRBV29-1	TGCAGCGTTGAAGATCGACAGTCTAACTATGGCTACACCTTC	CSVEDRQSNYGYTF
.	.	TRBJ2-2	TRBV5-4	TGTGCCAGCAGCTTGGAGGCTTCCACCGGGGAGCTGTTTTTT	CASSLEASTGELFF
TRBD2	once	TRBJ2-7	TRBV10-1	TGCGCCAGCAGTGAAGGAACTAGCGGGAGATTTTCCTACGAGCAGTACTTC	CASSEGTSGRFSYEQYF
.	.	TRBJ2-7	TRBV7-9	TGTGCCAGCAGCTTACCCTCAGGGTCCGAGCAGTACTTC	CASSLPSGSEQYF
.	.	TRBJ1-3	TRBV7-8	TGTGCCAGCAGCTTACTCACTTCCTCTGGAAACACCATATATTTT	CASSLLTSSGNTIYF
.	.	TRBJ2-7	TRBV27	TGTGCCAGCAGTTTATCGAGGGCCTCCTACGAGCAGTACTTC	CASSLSRASYEQYF
.	.	TRBJ2-2	TRBV7-2	TGTGCCAGCAGCTTAGTCTGGACGAGCACCGGGGAGCTGTTTTTT	CASSLVWTSTGELFF
.	.	TRBJ2-5	TRBV2	TGTGCCAGCAGTGAAAGGGGACTTCTCACGGGGGAGACCCAGTACTTC	CASSERGLLTGETQYF
.	.	TRBJ2-3	TRBV4-1	TGCGCCAGCAGCACGGGGGTGGCTGCGACAGATACGCAGTATTTT	CASSTGVAATDTQYF
.	once	TRBJ2-3	TRBV5-1	TGCGCCAGCAGTAGGGCCGAGGGAGGAAAGCCAGATACGCAGTATTTT	CASSRAEGGKPDTQYF
.	.	TRBJ1-1	TRBV29-1	TGCAGCGTTGACCCCCAGGTCGTACTTAATCGGCAGGGTTGGGGAAGCACTGAAGCTTTCTTT	CSVDPQVVLNRQGWGSTEAFF
.	.	TRBJ2-3	TRBV25-1	TGTGCCAGCAGTGAATATAAGGCAGGCACAGATACGCAGTATTTT	CASSEYKAGTDTQYF
.	.	TRBJ2-2	TRBV7-2	TGTGCCAGCAGCCAACCCGGGACCTCGAACACCGGGGAGCTGTTTTTT	CASSQPGTSNTGELFF
.	.	TRBJ2-1	TRBV15	TGTGCCACCAGCAGAGATAGAAGCCATGAGCAGTTCTTC	CATSRDRSHEQFF
.	.	TRBJ1-4	TRBV29-1	TGCAGCCCGGACCGACCCAATGAAAAACTGTTTTTT	CSPDRPNEKLFF
TRBD2	.	TRBJ2-7	TRBV9	TGTGCCAGCAGCGTAGGGGGACTAACCTACGAGCAGTACTTC	CASSVGGLTYEQYF
.	.	TRBJ2-7	TRBV25-1	TGTGCCAGCAGTGATCTCCCCGAGCAGGGCCCCTACGAGCAGTACTTC	CASSDLPEQGPYEQYF
.	.	TRBJ2-3	TRBV5-6	TGTGCCAGCAGCTGGACAACTAGCACAGATACGCAGTATTTT	CASSWTTSTDTQYF
TRBD1	.	TRBJ2-6	TRBV2	TGTGCCAGCAGTGAGGGCCGGGACAGGTACTCTGGGGCCAACGTCCTGACTTTC	CASSEGRDRYSGANVLTF
.	.	TRBJ2-1	TRBV7-3	TGTGCCAGCAGCCCACAGGGCTATGAGCAGTTCTTC	CASSPQGYEQFF